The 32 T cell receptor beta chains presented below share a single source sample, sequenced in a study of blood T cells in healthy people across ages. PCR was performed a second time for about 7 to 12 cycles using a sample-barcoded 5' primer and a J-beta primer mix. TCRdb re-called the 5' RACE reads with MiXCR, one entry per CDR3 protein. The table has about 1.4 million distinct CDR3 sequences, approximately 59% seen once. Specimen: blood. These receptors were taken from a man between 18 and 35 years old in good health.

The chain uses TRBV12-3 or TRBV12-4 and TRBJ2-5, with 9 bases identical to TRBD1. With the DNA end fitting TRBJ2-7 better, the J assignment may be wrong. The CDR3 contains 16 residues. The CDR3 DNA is TGTGCCAGCAGTTCCTCCGGGACAGGGTACAACCACGAGCAGTACTTC. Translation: CASSSSGTGYNHEQYF.

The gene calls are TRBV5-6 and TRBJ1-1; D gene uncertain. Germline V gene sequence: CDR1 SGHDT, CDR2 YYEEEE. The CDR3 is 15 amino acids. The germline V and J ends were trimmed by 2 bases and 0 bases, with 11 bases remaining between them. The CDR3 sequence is CASSFLVKMNTEAFF. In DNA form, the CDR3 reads TGTGCCAGCAGCTTCTTGGTCAAAATGAACACTGAAGCTTTCTTT. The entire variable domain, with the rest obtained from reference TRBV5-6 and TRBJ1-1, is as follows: DAGVTQSPTHLIKTRGQQVTLRCSPKSGHDTVSWYQQALGQGPQFIFQYYEEEERQRGNFPDRFSGHQFPNYSSELNVNALLLGDSALYLCASSFLVKMNTEAFFGQGTRLTVV.

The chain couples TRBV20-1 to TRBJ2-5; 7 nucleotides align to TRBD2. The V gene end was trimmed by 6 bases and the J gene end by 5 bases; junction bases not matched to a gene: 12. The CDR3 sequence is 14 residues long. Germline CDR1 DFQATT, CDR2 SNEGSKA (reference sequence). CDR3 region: CSAPPFGRKETQYF. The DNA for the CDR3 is TGCAGTGCCCCCCCCTTCGGGAGGAAGGAGACCCAGTACTTC.

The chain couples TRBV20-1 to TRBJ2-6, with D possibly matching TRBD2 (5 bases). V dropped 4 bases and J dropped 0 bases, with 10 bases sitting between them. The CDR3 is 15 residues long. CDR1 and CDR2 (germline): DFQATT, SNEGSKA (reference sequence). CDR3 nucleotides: TGCAGTGCTAAAGCGGCCCCCTCTGGGGCCAACGTCCTGACTTTC. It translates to CSAKAAPSGANVLTF.

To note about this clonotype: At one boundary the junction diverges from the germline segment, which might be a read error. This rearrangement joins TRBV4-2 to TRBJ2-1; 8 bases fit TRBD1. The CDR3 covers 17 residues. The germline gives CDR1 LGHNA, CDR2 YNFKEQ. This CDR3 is CAGSQEDREEGYNEQFF. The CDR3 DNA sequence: TGTGCCGGCAGCCAAGAGGACAGGGAGGAGGGATACAATGAGCAGTTCTTC.

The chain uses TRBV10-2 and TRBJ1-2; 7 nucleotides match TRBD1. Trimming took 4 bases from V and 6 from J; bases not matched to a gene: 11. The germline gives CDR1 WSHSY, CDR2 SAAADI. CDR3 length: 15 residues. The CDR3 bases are TGCGCCAGCAGTGGGATTACAGGGGAGGATGATGGCTACACCTTC. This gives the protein CASSGITGEDDGYTF.

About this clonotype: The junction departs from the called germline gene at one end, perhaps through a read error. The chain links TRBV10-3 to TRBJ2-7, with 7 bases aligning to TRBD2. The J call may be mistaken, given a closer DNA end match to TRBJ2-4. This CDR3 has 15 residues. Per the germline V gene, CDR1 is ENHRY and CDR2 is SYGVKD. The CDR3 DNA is TGTGCCATCAGTGAGTCAGGGACTAAGAAAAGCATTCAGTACTTC. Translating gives CAISESGTKKSIQYF.

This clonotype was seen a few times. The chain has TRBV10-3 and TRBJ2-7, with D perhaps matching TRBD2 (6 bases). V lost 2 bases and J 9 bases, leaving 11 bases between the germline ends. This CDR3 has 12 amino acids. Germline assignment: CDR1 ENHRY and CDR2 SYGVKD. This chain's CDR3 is CAISEGGTLQYF. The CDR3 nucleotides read TGTGCCATCAGTGAGGGTGGGACTTTGCAGTACTTC.

CDR3 residues: CASSVSQKKGGYTF. CDR3 coding DNA: TGTGCCAGCAGCGTTAGCCAAAAAAAGGGGGGCTACACCTTC. V gene TRBV7-9 combines with J gene TRBJ1-2; perhaps TRBD1 as D (5 bases). Germline V gives CDR1 SEHNR, CDR2 FQNEAQ (reference sequence). V lost 5 bases and J lost 8, with 18 bases in between. The CDR3 loop spans 14 amino acids.

Here the CDR3 reads CASSYWDTSYEQYF. The CDR3 DNA follows: TGTGCCAGCAGTTATTGGGACACCTCCTACGAGCAGTACTTC. The chain carries TRBV6-6 and TRBJ2-7; a weak D match, TRBD1 (6 bases). The CDR3 runs to 14 residues. Trimming took 3 bases from V and 0 from J, leaving 9 bases between them. Germline CDR1 is MNHNY and CDR2 is SVGAGI (reference sequence).

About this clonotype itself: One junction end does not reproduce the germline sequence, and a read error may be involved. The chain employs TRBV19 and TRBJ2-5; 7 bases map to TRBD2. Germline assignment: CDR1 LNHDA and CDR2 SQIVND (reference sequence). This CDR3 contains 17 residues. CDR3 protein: CASSRPGRGNYHETQYF. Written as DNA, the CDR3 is TGTGCCAGTAGTCGCCCAGGGCGGGGGAACTACCATGAGACCCAGTACTTC.

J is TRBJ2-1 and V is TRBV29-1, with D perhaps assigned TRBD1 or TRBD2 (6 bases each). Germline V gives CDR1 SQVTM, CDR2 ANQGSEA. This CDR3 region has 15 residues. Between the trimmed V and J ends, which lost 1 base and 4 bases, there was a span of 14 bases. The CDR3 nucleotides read TGCAGCGTTGAAGGGGGGGCCAAGACATACAATGAGCAGTTCTTC. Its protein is CSVEGGAKTYNEQFF.

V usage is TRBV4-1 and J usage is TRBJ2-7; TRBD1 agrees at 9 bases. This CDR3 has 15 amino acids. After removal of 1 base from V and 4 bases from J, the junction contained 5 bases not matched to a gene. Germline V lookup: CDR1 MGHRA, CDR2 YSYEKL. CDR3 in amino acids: CASSQARTGVYEQYF. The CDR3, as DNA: TGCGCCAGCAGCCAAGCCCGGACAGGGGTGTACGAGCAGTACTTC.

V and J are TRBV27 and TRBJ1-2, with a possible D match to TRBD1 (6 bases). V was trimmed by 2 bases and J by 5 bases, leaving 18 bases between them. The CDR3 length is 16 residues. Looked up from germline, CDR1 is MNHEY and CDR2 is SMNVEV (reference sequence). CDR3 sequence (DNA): TGTGCCAGCAGTTTACTTGGCGGGGGGCTTACGTATGGCTACACCTTC. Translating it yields CASSLLGGGLTYGYTF.

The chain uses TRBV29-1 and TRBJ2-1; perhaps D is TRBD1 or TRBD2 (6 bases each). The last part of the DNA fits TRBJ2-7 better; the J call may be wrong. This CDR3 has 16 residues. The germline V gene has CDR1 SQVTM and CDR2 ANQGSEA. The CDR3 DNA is TGCAGCGTTGAAGATCGGGGGACACTAACGACCAATGAGCAGTACTTC. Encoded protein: CSVEDRGTLTTNEQYF.

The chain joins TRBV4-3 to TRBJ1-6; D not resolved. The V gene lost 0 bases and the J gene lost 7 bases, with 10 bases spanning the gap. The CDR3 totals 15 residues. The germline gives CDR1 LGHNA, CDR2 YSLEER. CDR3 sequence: CASSQDGGANSPLHF. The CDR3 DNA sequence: TGCGCCAGCAGCCAAGATGGAGGAGCCAATTCACCCCTCCACTTT.

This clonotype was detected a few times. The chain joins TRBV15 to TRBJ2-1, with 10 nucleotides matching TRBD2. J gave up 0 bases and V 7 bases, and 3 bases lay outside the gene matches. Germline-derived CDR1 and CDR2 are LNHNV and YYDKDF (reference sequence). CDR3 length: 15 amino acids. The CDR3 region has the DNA TGTGCCACCAAAGGACTAGCGGACTCCTACAATGAGCAGTTCTTC. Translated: CATKGLADSYNEQFF.

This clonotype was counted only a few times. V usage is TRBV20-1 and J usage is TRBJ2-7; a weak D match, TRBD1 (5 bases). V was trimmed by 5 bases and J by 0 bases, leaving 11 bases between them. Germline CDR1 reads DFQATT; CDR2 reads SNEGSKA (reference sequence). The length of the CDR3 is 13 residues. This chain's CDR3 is CSAVTEPSYEQYF. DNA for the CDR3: TGCAGTGCTGTGACAGAACCCTCCTACGAGCAGTACTTC.

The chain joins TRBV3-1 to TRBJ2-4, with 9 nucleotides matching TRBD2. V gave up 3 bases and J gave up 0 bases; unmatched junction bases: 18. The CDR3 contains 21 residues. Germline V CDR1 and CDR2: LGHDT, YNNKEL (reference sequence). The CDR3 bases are TGTGCCAGCAGCCACCTCCCCGGCGGTACTAGCGGGTCAATAGCCAAAAACATTCAGTACTTC. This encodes CASSHLPGGTSGSIAKNIQYF.

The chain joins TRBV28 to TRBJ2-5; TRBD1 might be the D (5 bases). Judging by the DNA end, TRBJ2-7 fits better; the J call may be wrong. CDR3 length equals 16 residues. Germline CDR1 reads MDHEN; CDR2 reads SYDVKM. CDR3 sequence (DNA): TGTGCCAGCAGTTTATTCGACAGAAGACCGACTTACGAGCAGTACTTC. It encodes CASSLFDRRPTYEQYF.

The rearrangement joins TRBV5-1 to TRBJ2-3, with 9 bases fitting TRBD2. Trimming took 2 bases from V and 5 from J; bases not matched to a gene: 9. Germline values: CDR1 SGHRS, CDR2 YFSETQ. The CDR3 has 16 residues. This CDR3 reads CASSFVLAGSEDTQYF. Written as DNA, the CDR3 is TGCGCCAGCAGCTTTGTCCTAGCGGGGTCTGAAGATACGCAGTATTTT.

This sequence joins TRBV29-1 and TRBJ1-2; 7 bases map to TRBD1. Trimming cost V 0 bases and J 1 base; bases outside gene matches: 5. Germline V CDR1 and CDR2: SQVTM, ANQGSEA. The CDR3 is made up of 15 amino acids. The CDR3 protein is CSVEDRRQGNYGYTF. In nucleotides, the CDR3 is TGCAGCGTTGAAGACCGCCGACAGGGTAACTATGGCTACACCTTC.

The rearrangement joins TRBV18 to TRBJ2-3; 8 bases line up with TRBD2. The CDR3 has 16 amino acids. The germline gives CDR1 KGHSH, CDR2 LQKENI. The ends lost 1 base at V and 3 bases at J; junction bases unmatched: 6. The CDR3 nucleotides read TGTGCCAGCTCACCACGGGTAGCGGGGAGAACAGATACGCAGTATTTT. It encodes CASSPRVAGRTDTQYF.

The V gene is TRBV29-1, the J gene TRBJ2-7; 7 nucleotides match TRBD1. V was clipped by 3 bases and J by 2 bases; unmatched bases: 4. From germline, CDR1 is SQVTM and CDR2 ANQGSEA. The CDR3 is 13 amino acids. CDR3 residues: CSVEGQLPYEQYF. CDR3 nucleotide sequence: TGCAGCGTTGAGGGACAGCTACCCTACGAGCAGTACTTC.

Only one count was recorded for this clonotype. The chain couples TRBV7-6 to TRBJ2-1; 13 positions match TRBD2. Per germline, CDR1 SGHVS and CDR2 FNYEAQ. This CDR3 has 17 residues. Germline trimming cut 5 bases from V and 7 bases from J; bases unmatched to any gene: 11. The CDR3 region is CASSEGLAGNIWNEQFF. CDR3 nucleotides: TGTGCCAGCAGCGAGGGACTAGCGGGAAATATTTGGAATGAGCAGTTCTTC.

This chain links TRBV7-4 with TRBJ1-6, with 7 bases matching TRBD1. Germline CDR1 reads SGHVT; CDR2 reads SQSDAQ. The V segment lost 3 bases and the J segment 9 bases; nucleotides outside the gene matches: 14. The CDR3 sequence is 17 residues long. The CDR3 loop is CASSLYWARDRRSPLHF. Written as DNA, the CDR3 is TGTGCCAGCAGCTTGTATTGGGCTCGGGACAGACGTTCACCCCTCCACTTT.

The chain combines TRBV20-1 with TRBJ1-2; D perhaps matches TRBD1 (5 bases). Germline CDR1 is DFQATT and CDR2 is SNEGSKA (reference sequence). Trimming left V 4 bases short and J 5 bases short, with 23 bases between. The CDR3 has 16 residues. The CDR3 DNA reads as TGCAGTGCTAACCAGGTCCCGGGGGTTGCCCCATATGGCTACACCTTC. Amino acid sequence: CSANQVPGVAPYGYTF.

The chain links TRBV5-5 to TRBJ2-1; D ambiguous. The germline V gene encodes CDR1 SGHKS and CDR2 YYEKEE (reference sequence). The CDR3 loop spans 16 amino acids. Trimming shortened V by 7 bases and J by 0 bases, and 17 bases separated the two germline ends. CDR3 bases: TGTGCCAGCTGGAGAGCGTGGAACTTCTCCTACAATGAGCAGTTCTTC. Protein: CASWRAWNFSYNEQFF.

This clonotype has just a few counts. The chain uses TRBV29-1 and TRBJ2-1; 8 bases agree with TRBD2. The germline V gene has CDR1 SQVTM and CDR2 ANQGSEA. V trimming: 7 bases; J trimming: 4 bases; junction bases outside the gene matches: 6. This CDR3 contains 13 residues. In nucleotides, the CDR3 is TGCAGCGGGGAGCGGGAGAATTACAATGAGCAGTTCTTC. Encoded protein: CSGERENYNEQFF.

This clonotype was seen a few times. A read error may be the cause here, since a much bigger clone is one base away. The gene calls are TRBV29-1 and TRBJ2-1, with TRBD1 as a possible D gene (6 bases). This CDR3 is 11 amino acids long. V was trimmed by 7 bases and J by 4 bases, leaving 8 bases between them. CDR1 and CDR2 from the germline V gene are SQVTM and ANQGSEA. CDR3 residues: CSGGHYNEQFF. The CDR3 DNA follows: TGCAGCGGGGGACATTACAATGAGCAGTTCTTC.

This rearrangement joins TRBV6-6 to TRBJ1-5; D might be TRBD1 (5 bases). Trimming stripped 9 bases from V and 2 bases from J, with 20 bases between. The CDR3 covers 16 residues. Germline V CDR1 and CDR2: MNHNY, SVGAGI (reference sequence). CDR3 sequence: CASKGRGQGGNQPQHF. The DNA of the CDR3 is TGTGCCAGTAAAGGTCGGGGTCAGGGTGGCAATCAGCCCCAGCATTTT.

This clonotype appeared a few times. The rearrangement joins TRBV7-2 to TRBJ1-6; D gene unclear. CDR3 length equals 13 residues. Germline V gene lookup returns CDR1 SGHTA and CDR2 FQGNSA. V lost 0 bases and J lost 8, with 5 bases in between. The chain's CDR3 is CASSLAIYSPLHF. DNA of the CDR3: TGTGCCAGCAGCTTAGCGATCTATTCACCCCTCCACTTT.